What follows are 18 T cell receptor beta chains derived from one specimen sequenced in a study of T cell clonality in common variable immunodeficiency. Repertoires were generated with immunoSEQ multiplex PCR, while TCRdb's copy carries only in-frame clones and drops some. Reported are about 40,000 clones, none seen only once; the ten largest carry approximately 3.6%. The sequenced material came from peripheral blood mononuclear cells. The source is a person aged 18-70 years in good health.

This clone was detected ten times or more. CDR3: CASSSGINNEQFF. CDR3 DNA, as far as it was read: TGTGCCAGTAGTAGCGGGATAAACAATGAG. This chain uses TRBV19 with TRBJ2-1, with D perhaps TRBD2 (6 bases). The CDR3 end falls 3 residues outside the read, so it is completed with the germline J gene. The CDR3 is made up of 13 amino acids. The V gene lost 4 bases and the J gene lost 5 bases, with 9 bases spanning the gap. Germline CDR1 LNHDA, CDR2 SQIVND (reference sequence).

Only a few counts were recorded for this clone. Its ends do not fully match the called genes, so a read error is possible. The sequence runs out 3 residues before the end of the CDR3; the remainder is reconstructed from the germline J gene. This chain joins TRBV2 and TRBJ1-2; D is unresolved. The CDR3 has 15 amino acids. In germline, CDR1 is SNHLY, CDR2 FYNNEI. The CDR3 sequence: CASSEALLANYGYTF. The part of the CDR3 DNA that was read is TGTGCCAGCAGTGAAGCGCTTCTTGCTAACTATGGA.

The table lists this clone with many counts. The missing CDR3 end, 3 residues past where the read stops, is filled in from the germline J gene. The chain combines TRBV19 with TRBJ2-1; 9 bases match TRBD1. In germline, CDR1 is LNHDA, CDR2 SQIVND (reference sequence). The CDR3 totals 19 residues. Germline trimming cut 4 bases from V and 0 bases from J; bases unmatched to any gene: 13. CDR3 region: CASSSPGQTGGASYNEQFF. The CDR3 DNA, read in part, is TGTGCCAGTAGTAGCCCGGGCCAAACAGGGGGCGCCTCCTACAATGAG.

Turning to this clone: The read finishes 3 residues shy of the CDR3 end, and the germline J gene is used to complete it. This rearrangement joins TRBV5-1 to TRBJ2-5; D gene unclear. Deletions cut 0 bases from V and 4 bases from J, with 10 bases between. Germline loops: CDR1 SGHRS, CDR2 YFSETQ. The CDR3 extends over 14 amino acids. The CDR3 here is CASSLDSVLETQYF. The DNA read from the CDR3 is TGCGCCAGCAGCTTGGACTCGGTCCTAGAGACC.

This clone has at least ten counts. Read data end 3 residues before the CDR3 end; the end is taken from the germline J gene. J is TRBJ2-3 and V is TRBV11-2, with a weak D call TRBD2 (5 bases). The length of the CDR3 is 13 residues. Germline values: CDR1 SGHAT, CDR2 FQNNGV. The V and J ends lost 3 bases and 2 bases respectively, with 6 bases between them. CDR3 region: CASSFDYTDTQYF. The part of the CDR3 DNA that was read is TGTGCCAGCAGCTTCGACTACACAGATACG. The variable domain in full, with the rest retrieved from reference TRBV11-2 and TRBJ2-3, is EAGVAQSPRYKIIEKRQSVAFWCNPISGHATLYWYQQILGQGPKLLIQFQNNGVVDDSQLPKDRFSAERLKGVDSTLKIQPAKLEDSAVYLCASSFDYTDTQYFGPGTRLTVL.

CDR3 loop: CASSPPDIGQPQYF. The CDR3 DNA, read in part, is TGTGCCAGCTCACCGCCCGACATTGGGCAGCCG. The chain is built from TRBV18 and TRBJ2-3; D is unclear. Sequencing ends 3 residues short of the CDR3 end; the germline J gene provides the rest. This CDR3 has 14 residues. From germline, CDR1 is KGHSH and CDR2 LQKENI.

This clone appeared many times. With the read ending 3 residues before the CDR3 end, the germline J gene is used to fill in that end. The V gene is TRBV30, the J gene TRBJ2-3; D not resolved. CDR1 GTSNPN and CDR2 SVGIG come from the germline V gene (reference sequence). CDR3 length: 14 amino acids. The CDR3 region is CAWSSDTHQETQYF. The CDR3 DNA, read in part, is TGTGCCTGGAGTTCAGACACCCACCAAGAGACG. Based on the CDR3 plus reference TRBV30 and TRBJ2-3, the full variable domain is SQTIHQWPATLVQPVGSPLSLECTVEGTSNPNLYWYRQAAGRGLQLLFYSVGIGQISSEVPQNLSASRPQDRQFILSSKKLLLSDSGFYLCAWSSDTHQETQYFGPGTRLTVL.

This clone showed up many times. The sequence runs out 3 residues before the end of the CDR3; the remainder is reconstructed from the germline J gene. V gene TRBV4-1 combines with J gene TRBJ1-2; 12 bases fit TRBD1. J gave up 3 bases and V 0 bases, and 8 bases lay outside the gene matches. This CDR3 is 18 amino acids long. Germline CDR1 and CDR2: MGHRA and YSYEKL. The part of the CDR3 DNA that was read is TGCGCCAGCAGCCAAGAAGGGACAGGGGGCAAGCTGGACTATGGC. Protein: CASSQEGTGGKLDYG. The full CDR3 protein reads CASSQEGTGGKLDYGYTF.

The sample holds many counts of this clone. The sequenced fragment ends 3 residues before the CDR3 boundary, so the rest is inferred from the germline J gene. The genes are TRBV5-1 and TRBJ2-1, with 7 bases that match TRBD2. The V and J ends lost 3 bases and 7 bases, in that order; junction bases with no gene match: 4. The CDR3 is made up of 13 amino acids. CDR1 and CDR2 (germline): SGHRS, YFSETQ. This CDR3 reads CASSSLGGNEQFF. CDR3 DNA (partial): TGCGCCAGCAGCTCCCTGGGGGGGAATGAG.

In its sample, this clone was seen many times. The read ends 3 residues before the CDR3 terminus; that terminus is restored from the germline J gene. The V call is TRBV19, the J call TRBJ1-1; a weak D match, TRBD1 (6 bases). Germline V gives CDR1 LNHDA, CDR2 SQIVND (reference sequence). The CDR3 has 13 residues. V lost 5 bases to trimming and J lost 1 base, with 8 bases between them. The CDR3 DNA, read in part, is TGTGCCAGTAGTCTACAGGGGAACACTGAA. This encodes CASSLQGNTE. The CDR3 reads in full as CASSLQGNTEAFF.

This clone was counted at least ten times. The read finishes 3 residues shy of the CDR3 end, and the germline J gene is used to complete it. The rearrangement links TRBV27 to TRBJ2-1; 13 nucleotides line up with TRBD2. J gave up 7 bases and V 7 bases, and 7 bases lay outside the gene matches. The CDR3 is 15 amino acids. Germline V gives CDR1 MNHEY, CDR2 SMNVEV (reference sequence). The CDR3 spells CASKQLAGGGNEQFF. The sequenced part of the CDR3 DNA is TGTGCCAGCAAACAACTAGCGGGAGGGGGGAATGAG.

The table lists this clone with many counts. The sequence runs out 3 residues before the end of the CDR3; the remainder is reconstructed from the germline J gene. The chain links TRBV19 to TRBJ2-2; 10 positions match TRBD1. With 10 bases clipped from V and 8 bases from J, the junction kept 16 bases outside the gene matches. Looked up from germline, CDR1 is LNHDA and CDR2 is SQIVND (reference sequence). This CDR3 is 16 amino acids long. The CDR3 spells CATGVRDRGFAGELFF. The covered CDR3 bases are TGTGCCACCGGCGTTAGGGACAGGGGATTTGCGGGGGAG.

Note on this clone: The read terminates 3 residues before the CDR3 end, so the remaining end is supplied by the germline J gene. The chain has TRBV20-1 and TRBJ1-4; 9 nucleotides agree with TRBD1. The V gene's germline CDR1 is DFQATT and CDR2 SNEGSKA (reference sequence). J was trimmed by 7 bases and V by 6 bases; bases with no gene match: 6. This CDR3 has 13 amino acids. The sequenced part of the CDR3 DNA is TGCAGTGCCAGGGACAGGGACTTTGAAAAA. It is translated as CSARDRDFEK. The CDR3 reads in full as CSARDRDFEKLFF.

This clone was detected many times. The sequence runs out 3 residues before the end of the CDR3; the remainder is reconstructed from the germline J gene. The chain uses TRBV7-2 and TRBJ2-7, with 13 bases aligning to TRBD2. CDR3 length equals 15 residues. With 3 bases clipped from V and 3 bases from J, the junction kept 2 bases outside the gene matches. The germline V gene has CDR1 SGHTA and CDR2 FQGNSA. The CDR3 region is CASSFGLAGDYEQYF. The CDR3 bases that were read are TGTGCCAGCAGCTTCGGACTAGCGGGGGACTACGAG. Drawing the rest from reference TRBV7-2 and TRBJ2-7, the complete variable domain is GAGVSQSPSNKVTEKGKDVELRCDPISGHTALYWYRQSLGQGLEFLIYFQGNSAPDKSGLPSDRFSAERTGGSVSTLTIQRTQQEDSAVYLCASSFGLAGDYEQYFGPGTRLTVT.

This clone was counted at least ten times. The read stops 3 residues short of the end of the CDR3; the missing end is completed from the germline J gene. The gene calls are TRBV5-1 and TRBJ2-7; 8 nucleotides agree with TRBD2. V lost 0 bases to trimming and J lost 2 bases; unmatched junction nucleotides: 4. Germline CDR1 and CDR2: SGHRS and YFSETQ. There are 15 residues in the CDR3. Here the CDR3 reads CASSLAGSGTYEQYF. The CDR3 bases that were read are TGCGCCAGCAGCTTGGCAGGTAGCGGGACCTACGAG.

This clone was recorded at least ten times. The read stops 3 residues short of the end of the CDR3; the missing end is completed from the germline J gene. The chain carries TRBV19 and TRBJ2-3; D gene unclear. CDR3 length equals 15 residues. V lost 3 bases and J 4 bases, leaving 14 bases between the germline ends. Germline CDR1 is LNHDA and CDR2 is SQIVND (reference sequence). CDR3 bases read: TGTGCCAGTAGTATCGAGATGACAACGGCAGATACG. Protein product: CASSIEMTTADT. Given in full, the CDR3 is CASSIEMTTADTQYF.

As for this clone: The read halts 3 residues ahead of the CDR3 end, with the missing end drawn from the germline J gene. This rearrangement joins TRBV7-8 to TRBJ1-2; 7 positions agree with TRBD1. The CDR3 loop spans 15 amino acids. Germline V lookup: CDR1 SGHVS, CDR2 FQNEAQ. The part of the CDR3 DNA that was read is TGTGCCAGCAGCCCACGACAGGGACGCCTTGAAGGC. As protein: CASSPRQGRLEG. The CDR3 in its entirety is CASSPRQGRLEGYTF.

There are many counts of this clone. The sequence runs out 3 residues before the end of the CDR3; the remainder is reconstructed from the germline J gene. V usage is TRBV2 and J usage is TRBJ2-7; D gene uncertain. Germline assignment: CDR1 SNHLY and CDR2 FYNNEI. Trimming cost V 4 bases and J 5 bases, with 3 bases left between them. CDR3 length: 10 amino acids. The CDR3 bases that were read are TGTGCCAGCAGTGCAGACGAG. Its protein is CASSADE. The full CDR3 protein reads CASSADEQYF.